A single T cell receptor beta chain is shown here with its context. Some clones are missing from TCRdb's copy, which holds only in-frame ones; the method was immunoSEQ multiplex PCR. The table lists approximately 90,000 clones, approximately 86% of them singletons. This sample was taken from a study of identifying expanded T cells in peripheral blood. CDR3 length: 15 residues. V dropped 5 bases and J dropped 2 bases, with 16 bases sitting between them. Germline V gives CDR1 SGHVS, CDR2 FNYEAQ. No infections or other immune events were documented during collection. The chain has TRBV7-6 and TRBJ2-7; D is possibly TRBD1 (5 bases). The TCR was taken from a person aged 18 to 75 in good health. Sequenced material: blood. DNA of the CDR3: TGTGCCAGCAGCGGTTATCAGGGCAGTACCTACGAGCAGTACTTC. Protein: CASSGYQGSTYEQYF.